These 16 T cell receptor beta chains were all obtained from the same sample, sequenced in a study of CD8+CD57+ T cells in acquired aplastic anemia. The use of genomic DNA as template underpinned the TCR beta VDJ and CDR3 profiling. MiXCR, run by TCRdb on the reads, gives a single entry per CDR3 protein. The repertoire holds around 160,000 distinct CDR3 sequences, around half seen once, with around 3% in the top ten. The authors sequenced patients whose flow cytometry had shown CD8+CD57+ cell expansion. The source material was sorted CD4+, CD8+, or CD8+CD57+ T cells (not recorded which) from PBMCs. Receptor source: a human donor with aplastic anemia.

This CDR3 is CASGTEGETQYF. CDR3 nucleotides: TGCGCCAGCGGGACCGAGGGGGAGACCCAGTACTTC. The V call is TRBV5-1, the J call TRBJ2-5; possibly TRBD1 or TRBD2 for D (5 bases each). The CDR3 length is 12 residues. Germline V CDR1 and CDR2: SGHRS, YFSETQ. Between the trimmed V and J ends, which lost 7 bases and 5 bases, there was a span of 12 bases.

The genes are TRBV29-1 and TRBJ2-1, with no clear D. V lost 8 bases and J lost 7, with 9 bases in between. Germline CDR1 and CDR2: SQVTM and ANQGSEA. CDR3 length: 10 residues. The CDR3 loop is CSSSANEQFF. In DNA, the CDR3 is TGCAGCAGTTCCGCTAATGAGCAGTTCTTC.

With regard to this clonotype: One end of the junction is discordant with germline, which a read error may explain. The J gene is TRBJ2-3, the V gene TRBV11-1; D gene ambiguous. CDR1 SGHAT and CDR2 FQDESV come from the germline V gene (reference sequence). CDR3 length equals 19 residues. The CDR3 nucleotides read TGTGCCAACAGCTTTCGTCGGACGGCCTTCAGGACGAGCACAGATGCGCAGTATTTT. This codes for CANSFRRTAFRTSTDAQYF.

The chain couples TRBV24-1 to TRBJ2-1, with D perhaps TRBD1 (6 bases). The CDR3 length is 13 residues. In germline, CDR1 is KGHDR, CDR2 SFDVKD. The V end lost 6 bases, the J end lost 9 bases, and 14 bases lay between the germline ends. The chain's CDR3 is CATSRGQGTEQFF. DNA for the CDR3: TGTGCCACCAGTCGGGGACAAGGGACTGAGCAGTTCTTC.

J is TRBJ2-7 and V is TRBV7-2; perhaps TRBD2 as D (5 bases). The germline gives CDR1 SGHTA, CDR2 FQGNSA. The CDR3 extends over 11 amino acids. V lost 1 base and J lost 9, with 7 bases in between. Written as DNA, the CDR3 is TGTGCCAGCAGCTTAGGGGAGAGGCAGTACTTC. This encodes CASSLGERQYF.

This chain uses TRBV2 with TRBJ2-1; D ambiguous. Germline-derived CDR1 and CDR2 are SNHLY and FYNNEI. V shed 6 bases and J shed 8 bases, with 8 bases lying between them. The CDR3 is 11 amino acids. Here the CDR3 reads CASRSEDEQFF. The CDR3 DNA sequence: TGTGCCAGCAGGTCCGAGGATGAGCAGTTCTTC.

This clonotype was observed at least ten times. V gene TRBV3-1 combines with J gene TRBJ2-7; 9 bases are shared with TRBD2. CDR1 and CDR2 from the germline V gene are LGHDT and YNNKEL (reference sequence). This CDR3 has 14 residues. J lost 3 bases, V lost 6 bases, and 6 bases had no gene match. This chain's CDR3 is CASRATSGNYEQYF. DNA of the CDR3: TGTGCCAGCAGGGCGACTAGCGGTAACTACGAGCAGTACTTC.

As regards this clonotype: Since no conserved phenylalanine or tryptophan closes the CDR3, a read error is the likely cause. The chain has TRBV5-1 and TRBJ1-5; TRBD1 matches 9 bases. This CDR3 is built from 16 residues. Germline V gene lookup returns CDR1 SGHRS and CDR2 YFSETQ. Germline trimming cut 2 bases from V and 4 bases from J; bases unmatched to any gene: 7. In nucleotides, the CDR3 is TGCGCCAGCAGCTTAGGATTTGGGACAGGGAATCAGCCCCAGCATCTT. It is translated as CASSLGFGTGNQPQHL.

This clonotype was seen ten or more times. This rearrangement joins TRBV25-1 to TRBJ2-1; D is unclear. Trimming cost V 5 bases and J 7 bases, with 12 bases left between them. The CDR3 extends over 13 amino acids. Germline V gene sequence: CDR1 MGHDK, CDR2 SYGVNS. The CDR3 sequence: CASSPTVGNEQFF. CDR3 nucleotides: TGTGCCAGCAGTCCCACTGTGGGAAATGAGCAGTTCTTC.

This clonotype was counted ten times or more. The chain uses TRBV9 and TRBJ2-1, with unresolved D. The V and J ends lost 0 bases and 9 bases respectively, with 10 bases between them. The germline CDR1 and CDR2 sequences are SGDLS and YYNGEE. The CDR3 length is 13 residues. The CDR3 here is CASSVAPHAEQFF. The CDR3 region has the DNA TGTGCCAGCAGCGTAGCTCCGCACGCTGAGCAGTTCTTC.

This clonotype was seen only once. This sequence joins TRBV7-9 and TRBJ1-6; D gene uncertain. Germline values: CDR1 SEHNR, CDR2 FQNEAQ (reference sequence). The CDR3 totals 12 residues. V was trimmed by 2 bases and J by 8 bases, leaving 4 bases between them. CDR3: CASSLIDSPLHF. The DNA of the CDR3 is TGTGCCAGCAGCTTAATCGATTCACCCCTCCACTTT.

This clonotype was recorded at least ten times. The chain joins TRBV19 to TRBJ1-1, with D perhaps matching TRBD1 (6 bases). V was shortened by 2 bases and J by 7 bases, with 20 bases between the two germline ends. The CDR3 has 16 residues. The germline V gene has CDR1 LNHDA and CDR2 SQIVND (reference sequence). CDR3 nucleotide sequence: TGTGCCAGTAGTATATTATTAGGAAGGGGGGGCGATGAAGCTTTCTTT. It is translated as CASSILLGRGGDEAFF. The full variable domain, in which reference TRBV19 and TRBJ1-1 provide the parts outside the CDR3, is DGGITQSPKYLFRKEGQNVTLSCEQNLNHDAMYWYRQDPGQGLRLIYYSQIVNDFQKGDIAEGYSVSREKKESFPLTVTSAQKNPTAFYLCASSILLGRGGDEAFFGQGTRLTVV.

This clonotype has a count of ten or more. The chain carries TRBV13 and TRBJ1-4, with D possibly TRBD1 on 5 matching bases. The CDR3 is 15 amino acids. Germline CDR1 is PRHDT and CDR2 is FYEKMQ (reference sequence). Between the trimmed V and J ends, which lost 4 bases and 5 bases, there was a span of 14 bases. CDR3: CASSSKREGNEKLFF. For the CDR3, the DNA is TGTGCCAGCAGCTCTAAACGGGAGGGGAATGAAAAACTGTTTTTT.

This clonotype was counted many times. This sequence joins TRBV18 and TRBJ2-7; no definite D call. The CDR3 sequence is 13 residues long. V was trimmed by 3 bases and J by 2 bases, leaving 8 bases between them. Per germline, CDR1 KGHSH and CDR2 LQKENI. CDR3 region: CASSPRRAYEQYF. CDR3 DNA: TGTGCCAGCTCACCGCGTCGCGCCTACGAGCAGTACTTC. The full variable domain, rest sourced from reference TRBV18 and TRBJ2-7, is NAGVMQNPRHLVRRRGQEARLRCSPMKGHSHVYWYRQLPEEGLKFMVYLQKENIIDESGMPKERFSAEFPKEGPSILRIQQVVRGDSAAYFCASSPRRAYEQYFGPGTRLTVT.

The chain couples TRBV7-8 to TRBJ1-3; D uncertain. Germline loops: CDR1 SGHVS, CDR2 FQNEAQ. The V and J ends lost 5 bases and 2 bases respectively, with 4 bases between them. The CDR3 extends over 12 amino acids. The CDR3 spells CASSPTGNTIYF. The CDR3 nucleotides are TGTGCCAGCAGCCCGACTGGAAACACCATATATTTT.

The V call is TRBV10-1, the J call TRBJ2-7, with a tentative D call TRBD2 (5 bases). CDR1 and CDR2 from the germline V gene are WNHNN and SYGVQD (reference sequence). V gave up 0 bases and J gave up 9 bases, with 18 bases separating them. This CDR3 has 15 residues. In nucleotides, the CDR3 is TGCGCCAGCAGTGAGTCCGTTGCGGGTTACGGTGGGCAGTACTTC. Its protein is CASSESVAGYGGQYF.